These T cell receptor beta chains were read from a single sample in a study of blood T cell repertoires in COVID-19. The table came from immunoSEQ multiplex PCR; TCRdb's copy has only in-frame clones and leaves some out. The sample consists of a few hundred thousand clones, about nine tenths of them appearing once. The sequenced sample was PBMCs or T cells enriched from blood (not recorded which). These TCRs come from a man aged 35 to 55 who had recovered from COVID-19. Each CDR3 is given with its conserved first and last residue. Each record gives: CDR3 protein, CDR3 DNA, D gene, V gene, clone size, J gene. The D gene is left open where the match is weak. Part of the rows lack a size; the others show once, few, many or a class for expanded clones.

CDR3: CASSQGRATDTQYF
DNA: TGCGCCAGCAGCCAAGGGCGGGCAACAGATACGCAGTATTTT
D: -
V: TRBV4-1
size: few
J: TRBJ2-3

CDR3: CASSKNPGDTEAFF
DNA: TGTGCCAGCAGCAAAAATCCAGGGGACACTGAAGCTTTCTTT
D: -
V: TRBV4-2
size: -
J: TRBJ1-1

CDR3: CASSLDYTDTQYF
DNA: TGTGCCAGCAGCTTAGACTATACAGATACGCAGTATTTT
D: -
V: TRBV11-3
size: -
J: TRBJ2-3

CDR3: CASSSSGGDSPLHF
DNA: TGTGCCAGCAGTTCCAGCGGGGGGGATTCACCCCTCCACTTT
D: -
V: TRBV27
size: -
J: TRBJ1-6

CDR3: CASSPGTAGEKLFF
DNA: TGCGCCAGCAGTCCCGGGACAGCAGGCGAAAAACTGTTTTTT
D: TRBD1
V: TRBV5-1
size: -
J: TRBJ1-4

CDR3: CASSLRGGGSAYNEQFF
DNA: TGTGCCAGCAGTTTACGGGGGGGCGGGAGCGCCTACAATGAGCAGTTCTTC
D: TRBD2
V: TRBV27
size: -
J: TRBJ2-1

CDR3: CASSTLTVEQYF
DNA: TGTGCCAGCAGTACCCTGACAGTCGAGCAGTACTTC
D: -
V: TRBV12-3/TRBV12-4
size: once
J: TRBJ2-7

CDR3: CASSWYRNTEAFF
DNA: TGTGCCAGCAGTTGGTACAGGAACACTGAAGCTTTCTTT
D: -
V: TRBV27
size: -
J: TRBJ1-1

CDR3: CSSSMGVTGELFF
DNA: TGCAGCAGTTCCATGGGAGTCACCGGGGAGCTGTTTTTT
D: -
V: TRBV29-1
size: -
J: TRBJ2-2

CDR3: CASSKEWQGGAGELFF
DNA: TGTGCCAGCAGCAAAGAGTGGCAGGGAGGAGCCGGGGAGCTGTTTTTT
D: -
V: TRBV7-2
size: -
J: TRBJ2-2

CDR3: CASSLVGGGPNQPQHF
DNA: TGTGCCAGCAGCTTGGTCGGCGGGGGGCCAAATCAGCCCCAGCATTTT
D: -
V: TRBV5-5
size: -
J: TRBJ1-5

CDR3: CASSSWDRGRYKVNTIYF
DNA: TGTGCCAGCAGTTCTTGGGACAGGGGGCGTTATAAGGTGAACACCATATATTTT
D: TRBD1
V: TRBV27
size: -
J: TRBJ1-3

CDR3: CSVETDRAPYEQYF
DNA: TGCAGCGTTGAGACCGACAGGGCTCCCTACGAGCAGTACTTC
D: TRBD1
V: TRBV29-1
size: -
J: TRBJ2-7

CDR3: CAISEKTAYEQYF
DNA: TGTGCCATCAGTGAGAAGACAGCCTACGAGCAGTACTTC
D: -
V: TRBV10-3
size: -
J: TRBJ2-7

CDR3: CASSQDPGQGPSNTGELFF
DNA: TGTGCCAGCAGCCAAGATCCGGGACAGGGGCCGTCGAACACCGGGGAGCTGTTTTTT
D: TRBD1
V: TRBV3-1/TRBV3-2
size: -
J: TRBJ2-2

CDR3: CATSRVSGYEQYF
DNA: TGTGCCACCAGCAGAGTTAGCGGCTACGAGCAGTACTTC
D: -
V: TRBV15
size: -
J: TRBJ2-7

CDR3: CASSRTGTGVEQYF
DNA: TGTGCCAGCAGCAGAACCGGGACAGGGGTCGAGCAGTACTTC
D: TRBD1
V: TRBV7-9
size: -
J: TRBJ2-7

CDR3: CASSVGAGEAGELFF
DNA: TGTGCCAGCAGCGTAGGAGCGGGAGAAGCCGGGGAGCTGTTTTTT
D: TRBD2
V: TRBV9
size: -
J: TRBJ2-2

CDR3: CASSHPGGMRATDTQYF
DNA: TGTGCCAGCAGCCACCCGGGCGGGATGAGAGCCACAGATACGCAGTATTTT
D: -
V: TRBV3-1/TRBV3-2
size: -
J: TRBJ2-3

CDR3: CASSLPGYGYTF
DNA: TGTGCCAGCAGCTTACCCGGCTATGGCTACACCTTC
D: -
V: TRBV7-9
size: -
J: TRBJ1-2

CDR3: CATSDSGVWFF
DNA: TGTGCCACCAGTGATAGCGGGGTTTGGTTCTTC
D: TRBD2
V: TRBV24-1
size: -
J: TRBJ2-1

CDR3: CASSFSAGGTGTEAFF
DNA: TGCGCCAGCAGCTTTAGTGCAGGGGGAACGGGCACTGAAGCTTTCTTT
D: TRBD1
V: TRBV5-1
size: -
J: TRBJ1-1

CDR3: CASSSTGTPRAEAFF
DNA: TGTGCCAGCAGCTCAACAGGGACCCCTAGGGCTGAAGCTTTCTTT
D: -
V: TRBV7-2
size: -
J: TRBJ1-1

CDR3: CASSPTGDTEAFF
DNA: TGTGCCAGCTCACCAACAGGGGACACTGAAGCTTTCTTT
D: TRBD1
V: TRBV18
size: -
J: TRBJ1-1

CDR3: CASSYHLEGQRLYGYTF
DNA: TGTGCCAGCAGTTACCACCTTGAGGGACAGCGACTTTATGGCTACACCTTC
D: TRBD1
V: TRBV28
size: -
J: TRBJ1-2

CDR3: CATSRDRVPHLSPLHF
DNA: TGTGCCACCAGCAGAGACCGAGTTCCCCACTTATCACCCCTCCACTTT
D: -
V: TRBV15
size: -
J: TRBJ1-6

CDR3: CASSIASATYEQYF
DNA: TGTGCCAGTAGTATAGCGAGCGCGACCTACGAGCAGTACTTC
D: -
V: TRBV19
size: -
J: TRBJ2-7

CDR3: CASSYWAGNTEAFF
DNA: TGTGCCAGCAGTTACTGGGCGGGAAACACTGAAGCTTTCTTT
D: -
V: TRBV6-5
size: -
J: TRBJ1-1

CDR3: CASGLGSSGDSDTQYF
DNA: TGTGCTAGTGGTTTGGGGTCTAGCGGGGACTCAGATACGCAGTATTTT
D: TRBD2
V: TRBV12-5
size: -
J: TRBJ2-3

CDR3: CASSLLGTEQFF
DNA: TGTGCCAGCAGCCTACTAGGTACTGAGCAGTTCTTC
D: -
V: TRBV3-1/TRBV3-2
size: -
J: TRBJ2-1

CDR3: CASSEGTTTGELFF
DNA: TGTGCCAGTAGCGAGGGGACAACCACCGGGGAGCTGTTTTTT
D: -
V: TRBV19
size: -
J: TRBJ2-2

CDR3: CASSPPRTSDSFSSYEQYF
DNA: TGTGCCAGCAGCCCACCTAGGACTAGCGATTCTTTTAGCTCCTACGAGCAGTACTTC
D: TRBD2
V: TRBV4-2
size: -
J: TRBJ2-7

CDR3: CASSFGGGNVFF
DNA: -
D: -
V: TRBV12-3/TRBV12-4
size: many
J: TRBJ2-1

CDR3: CASSRQGGGPQHF
DNA: TGTGCCAGCAGTCGACAGGGGGGAGGGCCCCAGCATTTT
D: TRBD1
V: TRBV11-2
size: -
J: TRBJ1-5